This T cell receptor (beta chain) derives from a study of shared clonotypes between healthy human individuals. Trimming left V 5 bases short and J 4 bases short, with 9 bases between. Germline CDR1 is SNHLY and CDR2 is FYNNEI. This CDR3 region has 13 residues. Running of the assay took place at deep level. The table came from immunoSEQ multiplex PCR; TCRdb's copy has only in-frame clones and leaves some out. Here the sample spans 400,000 to 550,000 clones, 70% to 80% being singletons. Unsorted samples drew genomic DNA from 100 million or so PBMCs. The sample comprised PBMCs. The sequence came from a woman aged 40 to 55 in good health. Some clones in this sample may be carry-over from other donors' samples. The chain recombines TRBV2 with TRBJ1-5; tentative D call: TRBD1 (6 bases). CDR3 nucleotide sequence: TGTGCCAGCAGTAAAGGACAGAATCAGCCCCAGCATTTT. This encodes CASSKGQNQPQHF.